This entry lists 22 T cell receptor beta chains sequenced from one sample in a study of control samples from healthy donors and cancer patients. Sequencing used immunoSEQ multiplex PCR; TCRdb keeps in-frame clones, though not all of them. The sample consists of under 150,000 clones, over 90% of them appearing once. The sample consisted of blood. These receptors were obtained from a man aged 25-45 years in good health.

The CDR3 nucleotides are TGTGCCAGTAGCACTCAAGTGGGGATTCAGTACTTC. The encoded protein is CASSTQVGIQYF. The chain joins TRBV19 to TRBJ2-4, with unresolved D. The CDR3 is 12 residues long. Trimming shortened V by 6 bases and J by 10 bases, and 13 bases separated the two germline ends. CDR1 and CDR2 (germline): LNHDA, SQIVND (reference sequence).

This sequence joins TRBV5-1 and TRBJ2-5, with D unresolved. The V and J ends lost 4 bases and 8 bases respectively, with 15 bases between them. From germline, CDR1 is SGHRS and CDR2 YFSETQ. The CDR3 runs 13 residues. CDR3 coding DNA: TGCGCCAGCAGCGACGACCCCCCGCAAACCCAGTACTTC. Protein sequence: CASSDDPPQTQYF.

This clone was seen once. This chain joins TRBV5-1 and TRBJ1-2; possibly TRBD1 for D (6 bases). The V and J ends lost 0 bases and 8 bases respectively, with 11 bases between them. Per the germline V gene, CDR1 is SGHRS and CDR2 is YFSETQ. CDR3 size: 13 residues. CDR3 loop: CASSLGAGDGYTF. The CDR3 coding sequence is TGCGCCAGCAGCTTGGGGGCAGGGGACGGCTACACCTTC.

This rearrangement joins TRBV5-1 to TRBJ2-3; 10 bases are shared with TRBD2. V shed 0 bases, J shed 6 bases, and the junction held 7 bases outside the gene matches. The CDR3 runs 16 residues. The germline CDR1 and CDR2 sequences are SGHRS and YFSETQ. The CDR3 coding sequence is TGCGCCAGCAGCTTGGATACTAGCGGGGAATCCGATACGCAGTATTTT. It translates to CASSLDTSGESDTQYF.

V gene TRBV9 combines with J gene TRBJ2-5, with a tentative D call TRBD2 (5 bases). V was pared by 4 bases and J by 5 bases, with 12 bases between. The CDR3 contains 13 residues. Germline loops: CDR1 SGDLS, CDR2 YYNGEE. The CDR3 DNA sequence: TGTGCCAGCAGCCCCAGCCGAGGGGAGACCCAGTACTTC. It codes for CASSPSRGETQYF.

V usage is TRBV5-1 and J usage is TRBJ1-5, with D possibly matching TRBD1 (6 bases). CDR3 size: 15 residues. Trimming took off 2 bases at V and 0 bases at J, with 9 bases between the two ends. Germline V gene data show CDR1 as SGHRS and CDR2 as YFSETQ. The CDR3 DNA is TGCGCCAGCAGCTTTAGGGGGGGTAGCAATCAGCCCCAGCATTTT. Amino acid sequence: CASSFRGGSNQPQHF.

The rearrangement uses TRBV28 and TRBJ1-1; the D is unclear. The CDR3 contains 13 residues. The V end lost 1 base, the J end lost 1 base, and 4 bases lay between the germline ends. CDR1 is MDHEN and CDR2 is SYDVKM in the germline V gene. The CDR3 loop reads CASSLSRNTEAFF. DNA for the CDR3: TGTGCCAGCAGTTTATCCAGGAACACTGAAGCTTTCTTT.

This chain connects TRBV5-6 to TRBJ1-2; D uncertain. CDR3 length: 13 residues. Germline assignment: CDR1 SGHDT and CDR2 YYEEEE. The V end lost 0 bases, the J end lost 4 bases, and 7 bases lay between the germline ends. The CDR3 protein is CASSLGRFYGYTF. CDR3 nucleotides: TGTGCCAGCAGCTTGGGCCGATTCTATGGCTACACCTTC.

DNA for the CDR3: TGTGCCAGCAAGGACAGGGGGAGAAACTATGGCTACACCTTC. This gives the protein CASKDRGRNYGYTF. The chain is built from TRBV6-5 and TRBJ1-2, with 10 bases that match TRBD1. CDR3 length equals 14 residues. J lost 2 bases, V lost 7 bases, and 4 bases had no gene match. In germline, CDR1 is MNHEY, CDR2 SVGAGI.

The chain is built from TRBV15 and TRBJ1-6; the D is unclear. Trimming left V 8 bases short and J 5 bases short, with 16 bases between. CDR3 length: 15 amino acids. Germline assignment: CDR1 LNHNV and CDR2 YYDKDF (reference sequence). As DNA, the CDR3 is TGTGCCACCCGGGTTCTCGGGCTTAATAATTCACCCCTCCACTTT. This translates into CATRVLGLNNSPLHF.

This chain links TRBV7-2 with TRBJ2-2; D not certain. The V gene lost 6 bases and the J gene lost 6 bases, with 14 bases spanning the gap. CDR1 and CDR2 (germline): SGHTA, FQGNSA. The CDR3 is made up of 14 amino acids. The CDR3 DNA sequence: TGTGCCAGCAGGCGGCTGGTTGGGCCCGGGGAGCTGTTTTTT. Protein sequence: CASRRLVGPGELFF.

The CDR3: CASSSGTSGVETQYF. In DNA, the CDR3 is TGTGCCAGCAGCTCCGGGACTAGCGGTGTAGAGACCCAGTACTTC. This chain connects TRBV6-5 to TRBJ2-5; TRBD2 matches 11 bases. In germline, CDR1 is MNHEY, CDR2 SVGAGI. The V and J ends lost 6 bases and 4 bases, in that order; junction bases with no gene match: 7. The CDR3 has 15 residues.

The V and J genes are TRBV7-9 and TRBJ1-5; 7 nucleotides line up with TRBD1. Germline V gene sequence: CDR1 SEHNR, CDR2 FQNEAQ (reference sequence). CDR3 size: 14 residues. V was clipped by 2 bases and J by 4 bases; unmatched bases: 2. CDR3 amino acids: CASSLPGGNQPQHF. Written as DNA, the CDR3 is TGTGCCAGCAGCTTACCAGGGGGGAATCAGCCCCAGCATTTT.

This sequence joins TRBV25-1 and TRBJ2-2; D may match TRBD1 or TRBD2 (5 bases each). The CDR3 consists of 17 residues. The germline V gene has CDR1 MGHDK and CDR2 SYGVNS. V was shortened by 4 bases and J by 5 bases, with 20 bases between the two germline ends. The CDR3 nucleotides are TGTGCCAGCAGTGGACACCGGGACGGAAGAGGTACCGGGGAGCTGTTTTTT. Its protein is CASSGHRDGRGTGELFF.

Written as DNA, the CDR3 is TGTGCCACCTCTCCCGACAGGGGGCTTGACGGGGAGCTGTTTTTT. Its translation: CATSPDRGLDGELFF. V usage is TRBV24-1 and J usage is TRBJ2-2, with 10 bases that match TRBD1. In germline, CDR1 is KGHDR, CDR2 SFDVKD. The CDR3 has 15 amino acids. J was trimmed by 7 bases and V by 9 bases; bases with no gene match: 10.

Here the CDR3 reads CASSLGLGAEAFF. CDR3 coding DNA: TGCGCCAGCAGCTTAGGTTTGGGAGCTGAAGCTTTCTTT. The chain recombines TRBV5-1 with TRBJ1-1; D unresolved. Looked up from germline, CDR1 is SGHRS and CDR2 is YFSETQ. The CDR3 is made up of 13 amino acids. V lost 2 bases, J lost 6 bases, and 11 bases lay in between.

The chain links TRBV14 to TRBJ1-2; D is perhaps TRBD1 (5 bases). Germline values: CDR1 SGHDN, CDR2 FVKESK. The CDR3 length is 14 residues. Trimming removed 4 bases from V and 4 bases from J, with 13 bases in between. The CDR3 here is CASSRSTGIYGYTF. The CDR3, as DNA: TGTGCCAGCAGCCGGTCCACAGGAATCTATGGCTACACCTTC.

The J gene is TRBJ2-5, the V gene TRBV3-1 (or the pseudogene TRBV3-2), with TRBD2 as a possible D gene (6 bases). V was pared by 2 bases and J by 13 bases, with 17 bases between. This CDR3 region has 13 residues. CDR1 and CDR2 from the germline V gene are LGHDT and YNNKEL (reference sequence). As DNA, the CDR3 is TGTGCCAGCAGCCAAAGCAGCGGGTGGTCAAGGTACTTC. Translated: CASSQSSGWSRYF.

This chain uses TRBV21-1 with TRBJ1-4. TRBV21-1 is deemed a pseudogene. The CDR3 is 19 amino acids. CDR3 sequence (DNA): TGTGCCAGCAGCAAAGCCCCTTTCGCTGGCAGCCCAACTAATGAAAAACTGTTTTTT. Amino acids: CASSKAPFAGSPTNEKLFF.

The table lists this clone with a count of one. The gene calls are TRBV4-1 and TRBJ2-1; possible D gene TRBD2, 7 bases. CDR3 length: 15 amino acids. The germline V and J ends were trimmed by 0 bases and 6 bases, with 12 bases remaining between them. Germline-derived CDR1 and CDR2 are MGHRA and YSYEKL. The CDR3 here is CASSQDRGRVNEQFF. DNA for the CDR3: TGCGCCAGCAGCCAAGATAGGGGGAGGGTCAATGAGCAGTTCTTC.

The V and J genes are TRBV9 and TRBJ2-3; TRBD2 matches at 9 bases. Trimming took 0 bases from V and 4 from J; bases not matched to a gene: 12. This CDR3 comprises 18 residues. Germline V CDR1 and CDR2: SGDLS, YYNGEE. The CDR3 region is CASSVDGGGARRADTQYF. CDR3 DNA sequence: TGTGCCAGCAGCGTAGATGGCGGGGGGGCAAGGAGGGCAGATACGCAGTATTTT.

The CDR3 DNA sequence: TGTGCCAGCAGCTCGTCCGGGACAGGGGTTAATTCACCCCTCCACTTT. Translated, it gives CASSSSGTGVNSPLHF. The chain links TRBV13 to TRBJ1-6; 10 bases agree with TRBD1. This CDR3 contains 16 residues. The V gene end was trimmed by 4 bases and the J gene end by 6 bases; junction bases not matched to a gene: 6. Germline V CDR1 and CDR2: PRHDT, FYEKMQ (reference sequence).